The clone carrying this TCR beta chain was observed a few times. The antigen remains undetermined. The sample comes from a study of identifying expanded T cells in peripheral blood. Overall study results and limits: Across healthy donors, higher total template counts meant significantly greater approximately 2-week count variance. About 1.2 clones differed between technical replicates, versus around 15 and 18 over time.

Collection occurred without any documented infections or immune events in donors. This CDR3 contains 11 residues. V lost 6 bases to trimming and J lost 7 bases, with 7 bases between them. Per germline, CDR1 MNHNY and CDR2 SVGAGI (reference sequence). TCRdb's table, derived via immunoSEQ multiplex PCR, lists solely in-frame clones and lacks some. The profile shows about 58,000 clones, around nine tenths of them singletons. This chain links TRBV6-6 with TRBJ1-3; D is uncertain. This TCR was sampled from a person aged 18 to 70 in good health. The sample was blood. The CDR3, as DNA: TGTGCCAGCAGCCACGGTAACACCATATATTTT. As protein: CASSHGNTIYF.